The 8 T cell receptor beta chains given below trace back to one sample, sequenced in a study of cytomegalovirus exposure and HLA in healthy donors. The method was immunoSEQ multiplex PCR; TCRdb's version includes in-frame clones alone and lacks a portion of them. Of 110,000 to 150,000 clones listed, approximately 92% are singletons. Sequenced material: PBMCs. Receptors were obtained from a woman under 30 in good health and CMV-seropositive.

The chain joins TRBV7-6 to TRBJ1-1; 7 bases are shared with TRBD1. Germline assignment: CDR1 SGHVS and CDR2 FNYEAQ. This CDR3 has 13 residues. J lost 3 bases, V lost 3 bases, and 1 base had no gene match. CDR3 sequence: CASSFQGDTEAFF. The CDR3 DNA sequence: TGTGCCAGCAGCTTCCAGGGGGACACTGAAGCTTTCTTT.

This chain links TRBV6-5 with TRBJ2-7; 8 bases are shared with TRBD2. The germline CDR1 and CDR2 sequences are MNHEY and SVGAGI. CDR3 size: 15 residues. V gave up 6 bases and J gave up 0 bases; unmatched junction bases: 7. The CDR3 sequence is CASRRAGASSYEQYF. The CDR3 coding sequence is TGTGCCAGCAGGAGAGCGGGGGCCAGCTCCTACGAGCAGTACTTC.

The CDR3 DNA sequence: TGTGCCAGCGGATCCAAGGGGGAAGGTGAAAAACTGTTTTTT. Its protein product is CASGSKGEGEKLFF. The chain has TRBV6-5 and TRBJ1-4, with a possible D match to TRBD1 (6 bases). The V and J ends lost 8 bases and 7 bases respectively, with 17 bases between them. The CDR3 covers 14 residues. Germline V CDR1 and CDR2: MNHEY, SVGAGI.

The chain couples TRBV14 to TRBJ2-7; the match to TRBD1 covers 7 bases. Germline lookup yields CDR1 SGHDN and CDR2 FVKESK. The CDR3 contains 15 residues. After removal of 4 bases from V and 7 bases from J, the junction contained 13 bases not matched to a gene. The CDR3, as DNA: TGTGCCAGCAGCCCCCCACACAGGGGATGGGGAGAGCAGTACTTC. Amino acid sequence: CASSPPHRGWGEQYF.

This sequence joins TRBV4-1 and TRBJ2-5; 11 bases agree with TRBD2. V lost 0 bases to trimming and J lost 9 bases; unmatched junction nucleotides: 12. The CDR3 length is 17 residues. Germline CDR1 is MGHRA and CDR2 is YSYEKL. DNA of the CDR3: TGCGCCAGCAGCCAAGAGGTGTCTAGCGGGGGGATATCGGCCCAGTACTTC. Amino acid sequence: CASSQEVSSGGISAQYF.

The chain has TRBV6-1 and TRBJ2-7, with 10 bases lining up with TRBD2. The CDR3 sequence is 14 residues long. With 8 bases clipped from V and 2 bases from J, the junction kept 6 bases outside the gene matches. Looked up from germline, CDR1 is MNHNS and CDR2 is SASEGT. The CDR3 loop reads CASAGLAMTYEQYF. Written as DNA, the CDR3 is TGTGCCAGCGCGGGACTAGCGATGACCTACGAGCAGTACTTC.

V is TRBV15 and J is TRBJ2-1; 8 nucleotides agree with TRBD2. Per the germline V gene, CDR1 is LNHNV and CDR2 is YYDKDF (reference sequence). The CDR3 contains 12 residues. The J segment lost 10 bases and the V segment lost 5 bases, leaving 4 bases of the junction unmatched. The CDR3, as DNA: TGTGCCACCAGCTTCGGGGGGGACGAGCAGTTCTTC. This codes for CATSFGGDEQFF.

Here the CDR3 DNA reads TGTGCCAGCAGCCAGCGGGCAGATACGCAGTATTTT. The encoded protein is CASSQRADTQYF. The chain combines TRBV5-4 with TRBJ2-3, with D perhaps matching TRBD2 (6 bases). V lost 4 bases and J 4 bases, leaving 7 bases between the germline ends. CDR1 SGHNT and CDR2 YYREEE come from the germline V gene (reference sequence). CDR3 length equals 12 residues.